Presented here are 9 T cell receptor beta chains from one specimen sequenced in a study of OX40 agonist ivuxolimab in advanced cancers. Repertoires were generated with immunoSEQ multiplex PCR, while TCRdb's copy carries only in-frame clones and drops some. The sample lists tens of thousands of clones, around three quarters occurring once. The sequencing used CD4+ or CD8+ T cells sorted from blood, collected in a trial of the OX40 agonist ivuxolimab. Receptor source: an adult with an advanced solid tumor such as melanoma, head and neck, liver or kidney cancer.

The CDR3 nucleotides are TGTGCCAGCAGTTACGGGCAGGGGGGCACTGAAGCTTTCTTT. It specifies CASSYGQGGTEAFF. This rearrangement joins TRBV6-5 to TRBJ1-1; TRBD1 matches 7 bases. This CDR3 spans 14 amino acids. Trimming at V came to 2 bases and at J to 4 bases, leaving 4 bases not matched to a gene. CDR1 is MNHEY, CDR2 SVGAGI, per germline.

As concerns this clone: Different DNA sequences within this sample yield the same CDR3. Here the CDR3 DNA reads TGTGCCAGTAGTATAGGCGGGAGCTCCTACGAGCAGTACTTC. Protein sequence: CASSIGGSSYEQYF. The V gene is TRBV19, the J gene TRBJ2-7; 7 bases are a match to TRBD2. After removal of 1 base from V and 0 bases from J, the junction contained 0 bases not matched to a gene. This CDR3 has 14 amino acids. Germline CDR1 reads LNHDA; CDR2 reads SQIVND (reference sequence).

The V call is TRBV2, the J call TRBJ1-5; no clear D gene. Germline V CDR1 and CDR2: SNHLY, FYNNEI. Trimming cost V 1 base and J 1 base, with 14 bases left between them. This CDR3 region has 17 residues. CDR3 DNA sequence: TGTGCCAGCAGTGAAGAGGCTGAGGGAGGGAGCAATCAGCCCCAGCATTTT. It translates to CASSEEAEGGSNQPQHF. Full variable domain (outside the CDR3, taken from reference TRBV2 and TRBJ1-5): EPEVTQTPSHQVTQMGQEVILRCVPISNHLYFYWYRQILGQKVEFLVSFYNNEISEKSEIFDDQFSVERPDGSNFTLKIRSTKLEDSAMYFCASSEEAEGGSNQPQHFGDGTRLSIL.

This chain links TRBV7-3 with TRBJ2-1; weak D call: TRBD2 (6 bases). CDR1 SGHTA and CDR2 FQGTGA come from the germline V gene. This CDR3 is 16 amino acids long. V shed 0 bases and J shed 6 bases, with 15 bases lying between them. CDR3 bases: TGTGCCAGCAGCTTAACGGCCGGGAGTAGGAGCAATGAGCAGTTCTTC. Translation gives CASSLTAGSRSNEQFF.

The chain couples TRBV28 to TRBJ1-2; 7 positions agree with TRBD1. Trimming took 5 bases from V and 8 from J; bases not matched to a gene: 17. CDR1 and CDR2 from the germline V gene are MDHEN and SYDVKM. This CDR3 is built from 16 residues. The CDR3 spells CASSTITGVGVRGYTF. The CDR3 DNA reads TGTGCCAGCAGTACAATCACAGGGGTTGGGGTTAGAGGCTACACCTTC.

This clone has a handful of counts. Different DNA sequences within this sample yield the same CDR3. V gene TRBV5-4 combines with J gene TRBJ2-5; TRBD2 agrees at 9 bases. The CDR3 loop spans 14 amino acids. Germline V lookup: CDR1 SGHNT, CDR2 YYREEE (reference sequence). Trimming removed 3 bases from V and 3 bases from J; junction bases left unmatched: 3. The CDR3 here is CASSSQRGEETQYF. The DNA of the CDR3 is TGTGCCAGCAGCTCCCAGCGGGGGGAAGAGACCCAGTACTTC.

The CDR3 spells CASSLTLSYEQYF. CDR3 coding DNA: TGTGCCAGCAGCTTAACTTTATCCTACGAGCAGTACTTC. The chain joins TRBV7-9 to TRBJ2-7; D call uncertain. Trimming removed 2 bases at V and 1 base at J, with 6 bases between. The V gene's germline CDR1 is SEHNR and CDR2 FQNEAQ (reference sequence). This CDR3 contains 13 residues.

The rearrangement joins TRBV30 to TRBJ2-7; D is uncertain. The CDR3 covers 12 residues. With 3 bases removed from V and 5 bases from J, the gap between germline ends came to 11 bases. Per the germline V gene, CDR1 is GTSNPN and CDR2 is SVGIG (reference sequence). DNA for the CDR3: TGTGCCTGGAGAAGAAGTGGGCACGAGCAGTACTTC. This encodes CAWRRSGHEQYF.

The chain combines TRBV6-5 with TRBJ2-5, with D perhaps TRBD2 (5 bases). V shed 0 bases and J shed 6 bases, with 11 bases lying between them. CDR3 length: 14 amino acids. CDR1 and CDR2 from the germline V gene are MNHEY and SVGAGI. The CDR3 here is CASSYSASKKTQYF. The CDR3, as DNA: TGTGCCAGCAGTTACTCGGCTAGCAAGAAGACCCAGTACTTC.